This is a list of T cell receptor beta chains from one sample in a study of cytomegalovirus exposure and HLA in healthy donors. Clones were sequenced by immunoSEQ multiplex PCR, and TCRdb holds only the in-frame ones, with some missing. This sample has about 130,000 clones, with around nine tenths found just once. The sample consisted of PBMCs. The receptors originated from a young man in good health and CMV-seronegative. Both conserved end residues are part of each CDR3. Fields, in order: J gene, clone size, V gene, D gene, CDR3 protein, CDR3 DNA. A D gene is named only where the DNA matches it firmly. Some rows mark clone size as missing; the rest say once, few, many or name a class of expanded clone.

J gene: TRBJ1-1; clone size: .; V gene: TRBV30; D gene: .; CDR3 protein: CAWSLRGEAFF; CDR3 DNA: TGTGCCTGGAGTCTCCGGGGAGAAGCTTTCTTT
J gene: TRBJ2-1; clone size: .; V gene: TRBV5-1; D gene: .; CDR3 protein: CASSLGESEPLMEQFF; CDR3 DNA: TGCGCCAGCAGCTTGGGAGAGAGCGAACCCCTAATGGAGCAGTTCTTC
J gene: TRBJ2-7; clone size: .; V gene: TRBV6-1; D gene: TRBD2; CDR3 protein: CASSETGLAGITYEQYF; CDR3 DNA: TGTGCCAGCAGTGAAACCGGACTAGCGGGAATCACCTACGAGCAGTACTTC
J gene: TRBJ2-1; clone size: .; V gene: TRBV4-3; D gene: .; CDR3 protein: CASSPTGREQFF; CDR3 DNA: TGCGCCAGCAGCCCGACAGGAAGGGAGCAGTTCTTC
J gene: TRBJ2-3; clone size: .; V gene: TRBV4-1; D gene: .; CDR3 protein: CASSQVMASTDTQYF; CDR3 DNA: TGCGCCAGCAGCCAAGTCATGGCTAGCACAGATACGCAGTATTTT
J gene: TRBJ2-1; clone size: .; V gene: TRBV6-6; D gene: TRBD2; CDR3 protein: CASSYAGSGRGEQFF; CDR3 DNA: TGTGCCAGCAGTTACGCGGGTAGCGGGAGGGGTGAGCAGTTCTTC
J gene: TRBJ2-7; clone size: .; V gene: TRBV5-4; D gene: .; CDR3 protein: CASSADYEQYF; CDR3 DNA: TGTGCCAGCAGCGCAGACTACGAGCAGTACTTC
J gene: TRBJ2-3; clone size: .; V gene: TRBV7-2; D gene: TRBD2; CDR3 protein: CASSLKAGAPHTQYF; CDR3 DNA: TGTGCCAGCAGCTTAAAAGCGGGAGCCCCCCATACGCAGTATTTT
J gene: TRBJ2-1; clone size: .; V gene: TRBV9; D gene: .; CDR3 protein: CASSPPGGGSYNEQFF; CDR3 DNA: TGTGCCAGCAGCCCGCCTGGCGGAGGCTCCTACAATGAGCAGTTCTTC
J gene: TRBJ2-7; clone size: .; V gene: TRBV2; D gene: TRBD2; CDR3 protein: CASTGEGGGGGYEQYF; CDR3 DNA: TGTGCCAGCACCGGGGAGGGCGGGGGAGGAGGGTACGAGCAGTACTTC
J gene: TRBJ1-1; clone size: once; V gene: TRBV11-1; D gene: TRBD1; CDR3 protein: CASSFVTGGPNTEAFF; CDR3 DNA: TGTGCCAGCAGCTTCGTTACAGGGGGCCCCAACACTGAAGCTTTCTTT
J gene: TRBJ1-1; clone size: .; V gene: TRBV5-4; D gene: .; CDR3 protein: CASSHPPGTEAFF; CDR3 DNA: TGTGCCAGCAGCCATCCCCCCGGCACTGAAGCTTTCTTT
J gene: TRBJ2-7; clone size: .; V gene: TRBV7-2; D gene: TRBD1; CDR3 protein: CASSLDRGKYEQYF; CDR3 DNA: TGTGCCAGCAGCTTGGACAGGGGAAAGTACGAGCAGTACTTC
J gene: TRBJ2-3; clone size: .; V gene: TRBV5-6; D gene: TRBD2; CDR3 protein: CASGTLAGGKDTQYF; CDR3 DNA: TGTGCCAGCGGGACCCTAGCGGGAGGGAAAGATACGCAGTATTTT
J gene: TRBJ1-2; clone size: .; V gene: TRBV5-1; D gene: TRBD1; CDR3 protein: CASSVAGTGIYGYTF; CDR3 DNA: TGCGCCAGCAGCGTAGCCGGGACAGGTATCTATGGCTACACCTTC
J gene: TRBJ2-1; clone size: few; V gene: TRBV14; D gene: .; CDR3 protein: CASSQDRGTSYNEQFF; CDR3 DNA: TGTGCCAGCAGCCAAGACAGGGGAACATCCTACAATGAGCAGTTCTTC
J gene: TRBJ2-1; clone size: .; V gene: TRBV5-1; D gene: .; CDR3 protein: CASSLAQANSYNEQFF; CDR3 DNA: TGCGCCAGCAGCTTGGCGCAGGCGAACTCCTACAATGAGCAGTTCTTC
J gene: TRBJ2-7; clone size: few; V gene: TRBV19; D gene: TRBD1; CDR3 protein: CASSTHRGYEQYF; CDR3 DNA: TGTGCCAGTAGTACCCACAGGGGGTACGAGCAGTACTTC
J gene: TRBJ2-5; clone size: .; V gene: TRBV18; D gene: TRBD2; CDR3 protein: CASSPPRQRGVETQYF; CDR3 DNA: TGTGCCAGCTCACCACCGAGGCAGCGGGGGGTGGAGACCCAGTACTTC
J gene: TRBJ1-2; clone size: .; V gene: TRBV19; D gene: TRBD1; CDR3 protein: CASSIGDRGRGDGYTF; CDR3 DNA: TGTGCCAGTAGTATAGGGGACAGGGGACGTGGGGATGGCTACACCTTC
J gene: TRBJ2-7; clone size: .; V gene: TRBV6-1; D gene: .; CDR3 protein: CASTVGRSVNYEQYF; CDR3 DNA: TGTGCCAGCACCGTGGGCAGATCGGTAAACTACGAGCAGTACTTC
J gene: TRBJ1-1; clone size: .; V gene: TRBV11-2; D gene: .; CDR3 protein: CASSSFGTLNTEAFF; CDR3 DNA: TGTGCCAGCAGTTCGTTCGGGACACTTAACACTGAAGCTTTCTTT